This T cell receptor (beta chain) was obtained from a study of cytomegalovirus exposure and HLA in healthy donors. The PCR made use of 60 Vbeta and 13 Jbeta primers. The repertoire was sequenced with immunoSEQ multiplex PCR; TCRdb's copy has only in-frame clones and lacks some. The sample has approximately 140,000 clones, approximately 85% seen once; the top ten hold roughly 6%. Germline V lookup: CDR1 WNHNN, CDR2 SYGVQD (reference sequence). The CDR3 has 14 amino acids. Trimming removed 10 bases at V and 5 bases at J, with 17 bases between. V usage is TRBV10-1 and J usage is TRBJ2-2, with D perhaps matching TRBD2 (6 bases). The TCR was taken from a man in his forties or fifties in good health and CMV-seropositive. Input material: PBMCs. This chain's CDR3 is CATRRTRGTGELFF. The CDR3 DNA reads as TGCGCCACTCGGAGGACACGGGGGACCGGGGAGCTGTTTTTT.